This passage covers 14 T cell receptor beta chains from one sample sequenced in a study of blood T cell repertoires in COVID-19. This table comes from immunoSEQ multiplex PCR, and its TCRdb copy is limited to in-frame clones, with some not included. The sample lists around 26,000 clones; less than 85% were seen once. The sequenced sample consisted of peripheral blood. Every receptor here comes from a man older than 75 with active or convalescent COVID-19.

The chain carries TRBV6-5 and TRBJ2-7, with D hard to call. The germline gives CDR1 MNHEY, CDR2 SVGAGI. The CDR3 is made up of 13 amino acids. V lost 7 bases and J 5 bases, leaving 15 bases between the germline ends. CDR3 coding DNA: TGTGCCAGCACGACCCCAGGTGTGAACGAGCAGTACTTC. Protein product: CASTTPGVNEQYF.

The chain has TRBV19 and TRBJ1-5; TRBD1 matches 9 bases. The CDR3 spans 16 residues. Germline CDR1 LNHDA, CDR2 SQIVND (reference sequence). Trimming at V came to 3 bases and at J to 1 base, leaving 4 bases not matched to a gene. CDR3: CASSMAGQGSNQPQHF. The DNA of the CDR3 is TGTGCCAGTAGTATGGCGGGACAGGGAAGCAATCAGCCCCAGCATTTT.

CDR3 in DNA: TGTGCCAGCAGCCCCCTCTCGGCGGGGGGGCGGGAGACCCAGTACTTC. Translating gives CASSPLSAGGRETQYF. The chain combines TRBV3-1 (or the pseudogene TRBV3-2) with TRBJ2-5; 9 bases map to TRBD2. J lost 5 bases, V lost 4 bases, and 11 bases had no gene match. The germline V gene has CDR1 LGHDT and CDR2 YNNKEL (reference sequence). The CDR3 loop spans 16 amino acids.

The rearrangement links TRBV9 to TRBJ2-1; D gene unclear. CDR1 SGDLS and CDR2 YYNGEE come from the germline V gene. CDR3 length: 13 amino acids. V gave up 0 bases and J gave up 9 bases, with 10 bases separating them. The CDR3 sequence is CASSVDQEGEQFF. In nucleotides, the CDR3 is TGTGCCAGCAGCGTAGATCAGGAAGGTGAGCAGTTCTTC.

This chain links TRBV20-1 with TRBJ1-2; D is ambiguous. Trimming stripped 3 bases from V and 7 bases from J, with 9 bases between. The CDR3 totals 11 residues. Germline V gene data show CDR1 as DFQATT and CDR2 as SNEGSKA (reference sequence). CDR3 region: CSASSQSGYTF. In nucleotides, the CDR3 is TGCAGTGCTAGTTCTCAGTCTGGCTACACCTTC.

The CDR3 DNA is TGTGCCAGCAGGACGACAGGGGGCTTTACTGAAGCTTTCTTT. Protein product: CASRTTGGFTEAFF. The V and J genes are TRBV2 and TRBJ1-1, with 10 bases aligning to TRBD1. The CDR3 runs 14 residues. CDR1 is SNHLY, CDR2 FYNNEI, per germline. J was trimmed by 5 bases and V by 6 bases; bases with no gene match: 6.

In this sample, this clone turned up a few times. This CDR3 is CASSVDSLNTEAFF. The CDR3 DNA reads TGTGCCAGCAGCGTAGACAGTTTGAACACTGAAGCTTTCTTT. This chain links TRBV7-2 with TRBJ1-1, with D possibly being TRBD1 (5 bases). The V gene's germline CDR1 is SGHTA and CDR2 FQGNSA. CDR3 length: 14 residues. The ends were cut back, 5 bases at V and 0 bases at J, with 10 bases in the middle.

The chain couples TRBV12-3 or TRBV12-4 to TRBJ2-7; 9 bases are a match to TRBD1. After removal of 6 bases from V and 6 bases from J, the junction contained 6 bases not matched to a gene. The CDR3 length is 13 residues. CDR3 region: CASRVLDRGEQYF. The DNA for the CDR3 is TGTGCCAGCAGGGTCCTGGACAGGGGCGAGCAGTACTTC.

The V call is TRBV10-3, the J call TRBJ2-3; D may be TRBD2 (7 bases). V was shortened by 7 bases and J by 5 bases, with 19 bases between the two germline ends. This CDR3 is 15 amino acids long. The germline V gene has CDR1 ENHRY and CDR2 SYGVKD. The CDR3 sequence: CAITPEGGGRDTQYF. The CDR3 coding sequence is TGTGCCATCACCCCGGAGGGAGGGGGTCGAGATACGCAGTATTTT.

This clone appeared a few times. The CDR3 bases are TGTGCCACCACAGACAGGTCAGGTTCACCCCTCCACTTT. It translates to CATTDRSGSPLHF. The V call is TRBV2, the J call TRBJ1-6, with a weak D call TRBD1 (6 bases). The length of the CDR3 is 13 residues. V was cut by 10 bases and J by 9 bases, with 16 bases left in between. CDR1 and CDR2 from the germline V gene are SNHLY and FYNNEI.

The J gene is TRBJ2-7, the V gene TRBV11-2; maybe TRBD1 (5 bases). The CDR3 has 16 amino acids. Germline V gene data show CDR1 as SGHAT and CDR2 as FQNNGV. Trimming removed 5 bases at V and 7 bases at J, with 24 bases between. CDR3 DNA sequence: TGTGCCAGCAGCCAGTCGCCTTCGACAGCCCGTATGGAGCAGTACTTC. This sequence encodes CASSQSPSTARMEQYF.

The gene calls are TRBV12-5 and TRBJ2-1; tentative D call: TRBD1 (6 bases). Germline assignment: CDR1 LGHNT and CDR2 FRNRAP. Trimming left V 6 bases short and J 8 bases short, with 20 bases between. This CDR3 region has 15 residues. CDR3 bases: TGTGCTAGTGGGGCACACCAACAGGGAGTGCATGAGCAGTTCTTC. Its protein is CASGAHQQGVHEQFF.

The V gene is TRBV9, the J gene TRBJ2-3; 8 positions match TRBD2. CDR1 and CDR2 from the germline V gene are SGDLS and YYNGEE. After removal of 4 bases from V and 3 bases from J, the junction contained 16 bases not matched to a gene. This CDR3 has 18 residues. This CDR3 is CASSPQPGTRGITDTQYF. CDR3 nucleotides: TGTGCCAGCAGCCCCCAGCCTGGGACTAGAGGGATTACAGATACGCAGTATTTT.

This clone was seen a single time. This rearrangement joins TRBV5-1 to TRBJ2-5; 7 bases match TRBD2. This CDR3 is built from 16 residues. With V trimmed by 5 bases and J by 2 bases, 12 bases remained unmatched. CDR1 and CDR2 (germline): SGHRS, YFSETQ. CDR3 DNA sequence: TGCGCCAGCAGTACCGGGGGGTCCCTATTACAAGAGACCCAGTACTTC. It encodes CASSTGGSLLQETQYF.